This T cell receptor beta chain was captured in a study of CD8 T cells in ankylosing spondylitis. Overall study findings and caveats: Within matched ankylosing spondylitis synovial fluid, disease-linked clones were reportedly significantly enriched.

Notes on this clonotype: Its antigen is not identified.

Germline V gene sequence: CDR1 MNHEY, CDR2 SMNVEV (reference sequence). The CDR3 spans 17 residues. V trimming: 4 bases; J trimming: 1 base; junction bases outside the gene matches: 8. TCRdb passed the 5' RACE reads through MiXCR, listing each CDR3 protein once. Here the sample spans 200,000 or so distinct CDR3 sequences, more than 25% being singletons. The receptor was isolated from a male donor with ankylosing spondylitis or in good health (not recorded which). This rearrangement joins TRBV27 to TRBJ2-1, with 9 bases aligning to TRBD2. Source material: blood, either unsorted or a sorted T cell fraction (not recorded which). The CDR3 reads CASSSPAGGPSYNEQFF. The CDR3 DNA sequence: TGTGCCAGCAGTTCCCCGGCGGGAGGGCCTTCCTACAATGAGCAGTTCTTC.